The sequence of this T cell receptor beta chain was determined in a study of identical twins. CDR3 size: 13 residues. V was shortened by 1 base and J by 7 bases, with 9 bases between the two germline ends. Germline lookup yields CDR1 SGHAT and CDR2 FQNNGV. This clonotype occurred a few times. From the 5' RACE reads, TCRdb called clonotypes with MiXCR, one entry per CDR3 protein. The table includes 1.5 million to 2 million distinct CDR3 sequences, around a third detected once. The sequence was obtained from a newborn girl in good health. The V call is TRBV11-2, the J call TRBJ2-3, with D hard to call. Sequenced sample: cord blood. The CDR3 here is CASSLVTGNTQYF. In nucleotides, the CDR3 is TGTGCCAGCAGCTTAGTCACCGGTAATACGCAGTATTTT.